The 31 T cell receptor beta chains below come from one sample, sequenced in a study of beta chain features in type 1 diabetes. Reverse transcription of all isolated RNA meant that expressed TCRB transcripts were sequenced. The method was immunoSEQ multiplex PCR; TCRdb's version includes in-frame clones alone and lacks a portion of them. There are approximately 200,000 clones in the sample; about 9.3% occur only once, and about 0.03% lies in the top ten. The sample comprised naive CD4+ T cells from blood. The receptors come from a woman aged 18-29 years in good health.

This clone was seen more than once but under ten times. The chain links TRBV18 to TRBJ1-1; D gene ambiguous. The CDR3 is 14 amino acids. The germline V and J ends were trimmed by 1 base and 5 bases, with 11 bases remaining between them. Per germline, CDR1 KGHSH and CDR2 LQKENI. The CDR3 spells CASSPRTGLTEAFF. CDR3 DNA: TGTGCCAGCTCACCACGAACGGGTTTGACTGAAGCTTTCTTT. Filled out from reference TRBV18 and TRBJ1-1, the complete variable domain reads NAGVMQNPRHLVRRRGQEARLRCSPMKGHSHVYWYRQLPEEGLKFMVYLQKENIIDESGMPKERFSAEFPKEGPSILRIQQVVRGDSAAYFCASSPRTGLTEAFFGQGTRLTVV.

The chain has TRBV5-1 and TRBJ2-1; maybe TRBD1 (6 bases). Per germline, CDR1 SGHRS and CDR2 YFSETQ. With 0 bases removed from V and 10 bases from J, the gap between germline ends came to 20 bases. The CDR3 length is 16 residues. DNA for the CDR3: TGCGCCAGCAGCTTGGGTCCCGGGCAGGGGTTAGGGGAGCAGTTCTTC. It yields the protein CASSLGPGQGLGEQFF.

This chain joins TRBV7-2 and TRBJ2-2, with D hard to call. The CDR3 consists of 14 residues. Germline V CDR1 and CDR2: SGHTA, FQGNSA. V lost 6 bases to trimming and J lost 5 bases, with 13 bases between them. The CDR3 sequence is CASSFYGGTGELFF. The CDR3, as DNA: TGTGCCAGCAGTTTCTATGGCGGTACCGGGGAGCTGTTTTTT.

This clone was detected once. The chain uses TRBV5-4 and TRBJ2-2; 9 positions agree with TRBD2. Trimming removed 0 bases from V and 5 bases from J; junction bases left unmatched: 8. The CDR3 extends over 17 amino acids. Germline V gene data show CDR1 as SGHNT and CDR2 as YYREEE (reference sequence). As DNA, the CDR3 is TGTGCCAGCAGCTTGGGGACTAGCGAAGCCCGAACCGGGGAGCTGTTTTTT. This codes for CASSLGTSEARTGELFF.

This chain joins TRBV11-2 and TRBJ2-1; possible D gene TRBD2, 6 bases. Germline loops: CDR1 SGHAT, CDR2 FQNNGV. Trimming stripped 0 bases from V and 0 bases from J, with 12 bases between. There are 17 residues in the CDR3. CDR3 in amino acids: CASSLDTIGSSYNEQFF. The CDR3 region has the DNA TGTGCCAGCAGCTTAGATACAATCGGGAGCTCCTACAATGAGCAGTTCTTC.

The rearrangement links TRBV2 to TRBJ1-2; D not resolved. Trimming cost V 6 bases and J 4 bases, with 9 bases left between them. CDR1 is SNHLY and CDR2 is FYNNEI in the germline V gene. This CDR3 has 12 amino acids. Written as DNA, the CDR3 is TGTGCCAGCAGGGAGGGTGGCTATGGCTACACCTTC. As protein: CASREGGYGYTF.

This sequence joins TRBV18 and TRBJ2-7; 11 positions agree with TRBD2. The V gene's germline CDR1 is KGHSH and CDR2 LQKENI. This CDR3 has 17 residues. After removal of 3 bases from V and 0 bases from J, the junction contained 7 bases not matched to a gene. The CDR3 reads CASSPLSSGGSSYEQYF. The CDR3 region has the DNA TGTGCCAGCTCACCGCTTTCTAGCGGGGGGAGCTCCTACGAGCAGTACTTC.

This chain connects TRBV27 to TRBJ2-7; 10 positions agree with TRBD2. Looked up from germline, CDR1 is MNHEY and CDR2 is SMNVEV (reference sequence). The V segment lost 5 bases and the J segment 2 bases; nucleotides outside the gene matches: 12. This CDR3 comprises 17 residues. CDR3 coding DNA: TGTGCCAGCAGTGGCAGTGGTCGGCTAGCGGGAGCCTACGAGCAGTACTTC. Translation gives CASSGSGRLAGAYEQYF.

This clone turned up a few times. J is TRBJ2-5 and V is TRBV5-5; 8 bases fit TRBD1. The CDR3 runs to 15 residues. From germline, CDR1 is SGHKS and CDR2 YYEKEE (reference sequence). Trimming cost V 4 bases and J 0 bases; bases outside gene matches: 5. CDR3 DNA: TGTGCCAGCAGCGGGACAGGTTTCGACCAAGAGACCCAGTACTTC. This translates into CASSGTGFDQETQYF.

Many counts were recorded for this clone. The chain couples TRBV7-9 to TRBJ1-2; D may be TRBD1 (5 bases). The CDR3 has 13 residues. Germline V gene sequence: CDR1 SEHNR, CDR2 FQNEAQ (reference sequence). Trimming removed 5 bases at V and 11 bases at J, with 18 bases between. The chain's CDR3 is CASSRPREEMYTF. CDR3 DNA sequence: TGTGCCAGCAGCCGCCCCAGGGAGGAGATGTACACCTTC.

This clone was seen repeatedly, ten times or more. The rearrangement links TRBV30 to TRBJ2-2, with D possibly matching TRBD1 (5 bases). Trimming shortened V by 3 bases and J by 6 bases, and 14 bases separated the two germline ends. Germline CDR1 reads GTSNPN; CDR2 reads SVGIG (reference sequence). The CDR3 covers 14 residues. CDR3 nucleotides: TGTGCCTGGAGAATAGGGGCTGGGGCCGGGGAGCTGTTTTTT. Its translation is CAWRIGAGAGELFF.

The genes are TRBV9 and TRBJ2-7; weak D call: TRBD1 (6 bases). CDR3 length equals 14 residues. V shed 0 bases and J shed 3 bases, with 10 bases lying between them. CDR1 and CDR2 from the germline V gene are SGDLS and YYNGEE. CDR3 in amino acids: CASSVGGQLYEQYF. The CDR3, as DNA: TGTGCCAGCAGCGTAGGGGGGCAACTCTACGAGCAGTACTTC.

The chain couples TRBV30 to TRBJ1-5; TRBD1 matches at 8 bases. CDR1 and CDR2 (germline): GTSNPN, SVGIG (reference sequence). With 1 base clipped from V and 3 bases from J, the junction kept 5 bases outside the gene matches. The CDR3 sequence is 15 residues long. The CDR3 spells CAWSGGQGANQPQHF. The CDR3 region has the DNA TGTGCCTGGAGTGGGGGCCAGGGGGCCAATCAGCCCCAGCATTTT. Full variable domain (outside the CDR3, taken from reference TRBV30 and TRBJ1-5): SQTIHQWPATLVQPVGSPLSLECTVEGTSNPNLYWYRQAAGRGLQLLFYSVGIGQISSEVPQNLSASRPQDRQFILSSKKLLLSDSGFYLCAWSGGQGANQPQHFGDGTRLSIL.

The chain employs TRBV23-1 and TRBJ2-5; the match to TRBD1 covers 7 bases. The J call may not be correct, given that the DNA end is closer to TRBJ2-7. TRBV23-1 is an ORF for which the function is uncertain. The CDR3 runs to 15 residues. The CDR3 nucleotides read TGCGCCAGCAGCCACGAGGGACAGAGCTCCTACGAGCAGTACTTC. As protein: CASSHEGQSSYEQYF.

This clone turned up a few times. The chain couples TRBV7-9 to TRBJ2-7, with a possible D match to TRBD2 (5 bases). Per the germline V gene, CDR1 is SEHNR and CDR2 is FQNEAQ (reference sequence). The V end was cut by 5 bases, the J end by 1 base, with 15 bases between. CDR3 length: 15 residues. The CDR3 is CASSPILPGSYEQYF. The CDR3 DNA sequence: TGTGCCAGCAGCCCCATTCTACCGGGATCCTACGAGCAGTACTTC.

This chain links TRBV30 with TRBJ1-1; D uncertain. The ends were cut back, 2 bases at V and 0 bases at J, with 10 bases in the middle. The CDR3 covers 14 residues. The germline V gene has CDR1 GTSNPN and CDR2 SVGIG (reference sequence). In DNA form, the CDR3 reads TGTGCCTGGAGTCTCCTTCCTATGAACACTGAAGCTTTCTTT. This codes for CAWSLLPMNTEAFF.

This clone was found many times. In DNA form, the CDR3 reads TGTGCCAGTAGTAGACTAGCCAACTGGGATGAGCAGTTCTTC. It encodes CASSRLANWDEQFF. J is TRBJ2-1 and V is TRBV19; 7 bases are a match to TRBD2. The CDR3 consists of 14 residues. Germline CDR1 is LNHDA and CDR2 is SQIVND (reference sequence). J was trimmed by 8 bases and V by 4 bases; bases with no gene match: 8.

Remarks on this clone: This specimen includes other DNA sequences encoding the same CDR3. The gene calls are TRBV6-5 and TRBJ1-1; D possibly corresponds to TRBD1 (5 bases). Germline V gene data show CDR1 as MNHEY and CDR2 as SVGAGI. V gave up 5 bases and J gave up 4 bases, with 5 bases separating them. The CDR3 runs 11 residues. The CDR3 bases are TGTGCCAGCAGTCAGGGCACTGAAGCTTTCTTT. This sequence encodes CASSQGTEAFF.

The sample holds a few counts of this clone. CDR3 sequence (DNA): TGTGCCAGCATTATCTCGGGGGGGGCCACTGAAGCTTTCTTT. Translating gives CASIISGGATEAFF. This rearrangement joins TRBV6-5 to TRBJ1-1; a weak D match, TRBD1 (6 bases). This CDR3 region has 14 residues. Germline CDR1 and CDR2: MNHEY and SVGAGI. The V end was cut by 7 bases, the J end by 4 bases, with 16 bases between.

V and J are TRBV9 and TRBJ2-2; 7 bases are shared with TRBD2. After removal of 3 bases from V and 3 bases from J, the junction contained 5 bases not matched to a gene. Germline assignment: CDR1 SGDLS and CDR2 YYNGEE. The CDR3 is made up of 15 amino acids. The CDR3 nucleotides are TGTGCCAGCAGCGCGGGGGGAGGGGACACCGGGGAGCTGTTTTTT. Residues: CASSAGGGDTGELFF.

This clone occurred a few times. J is TRBJ2-3 and V is TRBV25-1; 7 bases align to TRBD2. Per the germline V gene, CDR1 is MGHDK and CDR2 is SYGVNS. The CDR3 is 15 amino acids. The J segment lost 7 bases and the V segment lost 4 bases, leaving 11 bases of the junction unmatched. The CDR3 nucleotides read TGTGCCAGCAGTGGGCTAGCGGCCACGATGAATACGCAGTATTTT. Amino acids: CASSGLAATMNTQYF.

This clone was counted a few times. The rearrangement uses TRBV12-5 and TRBJ2-4, with 8 bases matching TRBD1. V was pared by 5 bases and J by 1 base, with 10 bases of the junction left unmatched. The CDR3 runs to 17 residues. CDR1 LGHNT and CDR2 FRNRAP come from the germline V gene. Here the CDR3 DNA reads TGTGCTAGTGGTAGGCAAGACAGGGGACAGGCCAAAAACATTCAGTACTTC. Translation: CASGRQDRGQAKNIQYF. The whole variable domain, filled in from reference TRBV12-5 and TRBJ2-4, reads DARVTQTPRHKVTEMGQEVTMRCQPILGHNTVFWYRQTMMQGLELLAYFRNRAPLDDSGMPKDRFSAEMPDATLATLKIQPSEPRDSAVYFCASGRQDRGQAKNIQYFGAGTRLSVL.

There are a few counts of this clone. The gene calls are TRBV11-2 and TRBJ1-3; TRBD1 agrees at 9 bases. In germline, CDR1 is SGHAT, CDR2 FQNNGV. The junction had 8 bases not matched to a gene; V was cut back by 6 bases and J by 8 bases. The CDR3 runs to 14 residues. CDR3 nucleotide sequence: TGTGCCAGCAGGACCCGGGACAGGGAACACACCATATATTTT. It translates to CASRTRDREHTIYF.

This chain uses TRBV30 with TRBJ2-1; no clear D. This CDR3 comprises 13 residues. Trimming shortened V by 0 bases and J by 6 bases, and 9 bases separated the two germline ends. The germline V gene encodes CDR1 GTSNPN and CDR2 SVGIG (reference sequence). Here the CDR3 reads CAWSVGVPNEQFF. The CDR3 bases are TGTGCCTGGAGTGTAGGAGTCCCCAATGAGCAGTTCTTC.

V gene TRBV4-1 combines with J gene TRBJ1-1; no definite D call. The V gene lost 1 base and the J gene lost 1 base, with 7 bases spanning the gap. Germline-derived CDR1 and CDR2 are MGHRA and YSYEKL. CDR3 length equals 14 residues. CDR3 residues: CASSQAYRNTEAFF. The CDR3 coding sequence is TGCGCCAGCAGCCAAGCCTATAGGAACACTGAAGCTTTCTTT.

This clone was picked up a small number of times. The chain joins TRBV5-4 to TRBJ2-7, with D maybe TRBD1 (6 bases). The V gene's germline CDR1 is SGHNT and CDR2 YYREEE (reference sequence). Between the trimmed V and J ends, which lost 5 bases and 5 bases, there was a span of 14 bases. The CDR3 runs to 13 residues. The CDR3 nucleotides are TGTGCCAGCAGTGTCACAGGGATCAACGAGCAGTACTTC. It encodes CASSVTGINEQYF.

The V call is TRBV28, the J call TRBJ1-2, with D possibly TRBD1 on 6 matching bases. CDR1 and CDR2 from the germline V gene are MDHEN and SYDVKM. The CDR3 is 14 residues long. Trimming took 3 bases from V and 2 from J, leaving 10 bases between them. The CDR3 is CASSFQGRNYGYTF. In DNA, the CDR3 is TGTGCCAGCAGTTTCCAGGGGCGGAACTATGGCTACACCTTC.

The chain combines TRBV30 with TRBJ1-1; D gene uncertain. The CDR3 contains 12 residues. The germline gives CDR1 GTSNPN, CDR2 SVGIG (reference sequence). Trimming took off 4 bases at V and 1 base at J, with 7 bases between the two ends. CDR3 bases: TGTGCCTGGATGCCGCGGAACACTGAAGCTTTCTTT. Its translation is CAWMPRNTEAFF.

This chain uses TRBV18 with TRBJ2-1; tentative D call: TRBD1 (7 bases). The CDR3 is made up of 14 amino acids. Germline V gives CDR1 KGHSH, CDR2 LQKENI. V lost 1 base, J lost 12 bases, and 16 bases lay in between. Here the CDR3 reads CASSPQTGAGGQFF. In nucleotides, the CDR3 is TGTGCCAGCTCACCACAAACAGGGGCCGGGGGGCAGTTCTTC.

This clone was picked up a small number of times. This chain uses TRBV6-5 with TRBJ2-7, with a weak D call TRBD1 (8 bases). Trimming cost V 4 bases and J 4 bases, with 17 bases left between them. The CDR3 is 15 residues long. Germline loops: CDR1 MNHEY, CDR2 SVGAGI. The CDR3 spells CASSSTGGGLYEQYF. The CDR3 DNA reads TGTGCCAGCAGTTCCACAGGGGGGGGGCTGTACGAGCAGTACTTC.

This CDR3 is CASSLVAGFVEQFF. The CDR3, as DNA: TGTGCCAGCAGTTTAGTAGCAGGGTTTGTTGAGCAGTTCTTC. The chain carries TRBV28 and TRBJ2-1; TRBD1 might be the D (5 bases). This CDR3 is 14 amino acids long. Germline-derived CDR1 and CDR2 are MDHEN and SYDVKM. The V end lost 2 bases, the J end lost 9 bases, and 14 bases lay between the germline ends. Supplemented by reference TRBV28 and TRBJ2-1, the full variable domain reads DVKVTQSSRYLVKRTGEKVFLECVQDMDHENMFWYRQDPGLGLRLIYFSYDVKMKEKGDIPEGYSVSREKKERFSLILESASTNQTSMYLCASSLVAGFVEQFFGPGTRLTVL.